This TCR beta chain was found in a study of shared clonotypes between healthy human individuals. Whole-study results and caveats: It was observed that roughly 4.8% of naive CD4 clonotypes were shared across several donors.

The naive CD8 subset, CD45RO-negative cells positively selected for CCR7, excluded terminally differentiated effector memory CD45RA+ cells. Regarding this clone: Antigen specificity is unknown.

Assay execution took place at the deep level. Clones were sequenced by immunoSEQ multiplex PCR, and TCRdb holds only the in-frame ones, with some missing. The sample lists roughly 2.1 million clones, 93% occurring once. Germline assignment: CDR1 SEHNR and CDR2 FQNEAQ (reference sequence). The germline V and J ends were trimmed by 4 bases and 2 bases, with 12 bases remaining between them. This CDR3 has 14 residues. The genes are TRBV7-9 and TRBJ2-7, with a possible D match to TRBD1 (5 bases). The sample taken for sequencing was naive CD8+ T cells from PBMCs. This clonotype was obtained from a man younger than 30 in good health. Some clones in this sample may be carry-over from other donors' samples. The CDR3 region is CASSSYRIAYEQYF. In nucleotides, the CDR3 is TGTGCCAGCAGCTCATACAGGATAGCCTACGAGCAGTACTTC. The whole variable domain, filled in from reference TRBV7-9 and TRBJ2-7, reads DTGVSQNPRHKITKRGQNVTFRCDPISEHNRLYWYRQTLGQGPEFLTYFQNEAQLEKSRLLSDRFSAERPKGSFSTLEIQRTEQGDSAMYLCASSSYRIAYEQYFGPGTRLTVT.